This T cell receptor (beta chain) is drawn from a study of T cells in Graves' hyperthyroidism and ophthalmopathy. Germline-derived CDR1 and CDR2 are SGHDN and FVKESK. CDR3 length: 18 amino acids. J lost 4 bases, V lost 1 base, and 11 bases had no gene match. There were TCR beta CDR3 regions amplified from RNA transcripts. The TCR CDR3 first-round RT-PCR relied on the HTBI primer set. TCRdb re-called the multiplex PCR reads with MiXCR, one entry per CDR3 protein. The sample has roughly 400,000 distinct CDR3 sequences; about 14% are singletons. Sequencing used blood. The genes are TRBV14 and TRBJ2-1, with 9 bases that match TRBD2. This clonotype was sampled from a man between 50 and 59 years old with Graves' ophthalmopathy. CDR3 amino acids: CASSQGSSAGGPYNEQFF. CDR3 coding DNA: TGTGCCAGCAGCCAAGGTAGTAGTGCGGGAGGGCCGTACAATGAGCAGTTCTTC.